These 30 T cell receptor beta chains were all obtained from the same sample, sequenced in a study of T cells in Graves' hyperthyroidism and ophthalmopathy. There were TCR beta CDR3 regions amplified from RNA transcripts. Initially, a first-round RT-PCR of the TCR CDR3 employed the HTBI primer set. Each CDR3 protein gets one entry after TCRdb re-called the multiplex PCR reads with MiXCR. The sample has about 290,000 distinct CDR3 sequences, about an eighth seen once; the top ten hold 6.5% to 10%. The sequencing input was blood. Receptors originate from a young woman with Graves' hyperthyroidism that later progressed to Graves' ophthalmopathy.

This clonotype occurred many times. This rearrangement joins TRBV6-1 to TRBJ1-5, with 10 bases matching TRBD1. Germline V gene data show CDR1 as MNHNS and CDR2 as SASEGT. With V trimmed by 5 bases and J by 7 bases, 5 bases remained unmatched. The CDR3 runs 14 residues. The CDR3 loop is CASSSDRGGQPQHF. The CDR3 DNA is TGTGCCAGCAGTTCGGACAGGGGGGGCCAGCCCCAGCATTTT.

This clonotype was counted only a few times. The DNA for the CDR3 is TGTGCCAGTAGTAAGGAGACAAACTCTGGAAACACCATATATTTT. Its protein product is CASSKETNSGNTIYF. This sequence joins TRBV19 and TRBJ1-3, with no clear D. V was clipped by 4 bases and J by 0 bases, with 10 bases between them. This CDR3 is built from 15 residues. Germline CDR1 reads LNHDA; CDR2 reads SQIVND (reference sequence).

This clonotype has a count of ten or more. This sequence joins TRBV27 and TRBJ2-7, with 14 bases lining up with TRBD2. The length of the CDR3 is 18 residues. With V trimmed by 6 bases and J by 1 base, 11 bases remained unmatched. CDR1 and CDR2 (germline): MNHEY, SMNVEV (reference sequence). CDR3 loop: CASRGGTSGRLLSYEQYF. The CDR3, as DNA: TGTGCCAGCAGGGGGGGGACTAGCGGGAGATTATTGTCCTACGAGCAGTACTTC.

A word on this clonotype: Since a much larger clone is just one base distant, this may be a read error. CDR3 bases: TGTGCCAGCAGCTCCAGGACTAGTGACCGCCTTTCCTTTAGCACAGATGCGCAGTATTTT. It is translated as CASSSRTSDRLSFSTDAQYF. The chain links TRBV11-2 to TRBJ2-3; TRBD2 agrees at 7 bases. This CDR3 is built from 20 residues. Germline lookup yields CDR1 SGHAT and CDR2 FQNNGV.

This chain joins TRBV6-9 and TRBJ2-7; TRBD1 agrees at 9 bases. This CDR3 contains 13 residues. The germline V gene encodes CDR1 MNHGY and CDR2 SVAAGI. V gave up 8 bases and J gave up 5 bases; unmatched junction bases: 7. This CDR3 is CASAGTGRDEQYF. The CDR3 DNA reads TGTGCCAGCGCCGGGACAGGGAGAGACGAGCAGTACTTC.

This clonotype has ten or more counts. The V gene is TRBV28, the J gene TRBJ2-1; 8 nucleotides match TRBD2. The germline gives CDR1 MDHEN, CDR2 SYDVKM. The CDR3 is made up of 14 amino acids. V gave up 7 bases and J gave up 9 bases; unmatched junction bases: 11. For the CDR3, the DNA is TGTGCCAGCACCGACTTTGTGCGGGGGGTTGAGCAGTTCTTC. Its protein product is CASTDFVRGVEQFF. The entire variable domain, with the rest obtained from reference TRBV28 and TRBJ2-1, is as follows: DVKVTQSSRYLVKRTGEKVFLECVQDMDHENMFWYRQDPGLGLRLIYFSYDVKMKEKGDIPEGYSVSREKKERFSLILESASTNQTSMYLCASTDFVRGVEQFFGPGTRLTVL.

This clonotype came up many times. The chain uses TRBV7-2 and TRBJ2-3; D perhaps matches TRBD2 (6 bases). There are 14 residues in the CDR3. Germline V gives CDR1 SGHTA, CDR2 FQGNSA. Between the trimmed V and J ends, which lost 3 bases and 0 bases, there was a span of 7 bases. CDR3 DNA sequence: TGTGCCAGCAGCTTGAGCGGGAGCACAGATACGCAGTATTTT. Translation: CASSLSGSTDTQYF.

This clonotype was seen only a few times. The chain employs TRBV3-1 and TRBJ2-7, with a tentative D call TRBD2 (6 bases). Looked up from germline, CDR1 is LGHDT and CDR2 is YNNKEL (reference sequence). CDR3 length: 15 residues. V lost 0 bases to trimming and J lost 2 bases, with 11 bases between them. The CDR3, as DNA: TGTGCCAGCAGCCAAGATTGGGGGGTAGCCTACGAGCAGTACTTC. It yields the protein CASSQDWGVAYEQYF.

In its sample, this clonotype was seen many times. The chain links TRBV3-1 to TRBJ2-5; D remains unclear. Germline-derived CDR1 and CDR2 are LGHDT and YNNKEL (reference sequence). Between the trimmed V and J ends, which lost 0 bases and 5 bases, there was a span of 7 bases. CDR3 length: 13 residues. The chain's CDR3 is CASSQDWLETQYF. The CDR3 DNA follows: TGTGCCAGCAGCCAAGATTGGCTGGAGACCCAGTACTTC.

This clonotype has at least ten counts. V is TRBV7-8 and J is TRBJ2-5; no reliable D call. The germline V gene encodes CDR1 SGHVS and CDR2 FQNEAQ. The CDR3 length is 14 residues. V lost 4 bases and J 1 base, leaving 10 bases between the germline ends. CDR3 amino acids: CASSSPGFQETQYF. The CDR3 region has the DNA TGTGCCAGCAGCTCCCCGGGCTTCCAAGAGACCCAGTACTTC.

This clonotype was observed many times. This chain links TRBV7-2 with TRBJ2-7, with 8 positions matching TRBD2. CDR1 and CDR2 (germline): SGHTA, FQGNSA. The length of the CDR3 is 16 residues. V trimming: 4 bases; J trimming: 3 bases; junction bases outside the gene matches: 11. CDR3 in DNA: TGTGCCAGCAGCTCAGGAACTAGCGGAGGTGACTACGAGCAGTACTTC. Encoded protein: CASSSGTSGGDYEQYF.

The table lists this clonotype with many counts. The V and J genes are TRBV6-1 and TRBJ1-1; D unresolved. From germline, CDR1 is MNHNS and CDR2 SASEGT. V dropped 8 bases and J dropped 5 bases, with 12 bases sitting between them. This CDR3 has 12 residues. CDR3 sequence (DNA): TGTGCCAGCGGTTTTACGGGGACTGAAGCTTTCTTT. Translating it yields CASGFTGTEAFF.

This clonotype was seen many times. The J gene is TRBJ2-4, the V gene TRBV2; D is unclear. The V and J ends lost 6 bases and 0 bases respectively, with 9 bases between them. The CDR3 runs to 14 residues. From germline, CDR1 is SNHLY and CDR2 FYNNEI. CDR3 amino acids: CASRDPEAKNIQYF. The CDR3 nucleotides are TGTGCCAGCAGGGACCCGGAAGCCAAAAACATTCAGTACTTC. Combining the CDR3 with reference TRBV2 and TRBJ2-4 gives the whole variable domain EPEVTQTPSHQVTQMGQEVILRCVPISNHLYFYWYRQILGQKVEFLVSFYNNEISEKSEIFDDQFSVERPDGSNFTLKIRSTKLEDSAMYFCASRDPEAKNIQYFGAGTRLSVL.

Concerning this clonotype: A clone one base away is much larger, so this may be a read error. The gene calls are TRBV7-9 and TRBJ2-2; a weak D match, TRBD2 (5 bases). CDR1 SEHNR and CDR2 FQNEAQ come from the germline V gene (reference sequence). Trimming shortened V by 2 bases and J by 7 bases, and 17 bases separated the two germline ends. The CDR3 contains 16 residues. The CDR3 DNA reads TGTGCCAGCAGCTTATATCGGCCGCGGGTCCTCGGGGAGCTGTTTTTT. Residues: CASSLYRPRVLGELFF.

This clonotype occurred many times. The chain joins TRBV27 to TRBJ1-2; 9 bases are shared with TRBD1. Germline lookup yields CDR1 MNHEY and CDR2 SMNVEV (reference sequence). The CDR3 runs 14 residues. V trimming: 2 bases; J trimming: 4 bases; junction bases outside the gene matches: 2. DNA of the CDR3: TGTGCCAGCAGTTTAGGGACAGGGTCCTATGGCTACACCTTC. Amino acid sequence: CASSLGTGSYGYTF.

This clonotype occurred many times. This chain joins TRBV12-3 or TRBV12-4 and TRBJ2-1, with TRBD2 matching 9 bases. This CDR3 has 15 amino acids. V lost 6 bases, J lost 6 bases, and 9 bases stayed unmatched. CDR3 in DNA: TGTGCCAGCAGCTTGCCCGGGACTAGCTTCAATGAGCAGTTCTTC. Its translation is CASSLPGTSFNEQFF.

Only a few counts were recorded for this clonotype. V usage is TRBV29-1 and J usage is TRBJ2-2, with TRBD2 matching over 8 bases. V lost 1 base to trimming and J lost 6 bases; unmatched junction nucleotides: 10. The CDR3 has 16 amino acids. CDR1 is SQVTM, CDR2 ANQGSEA, per germline. Here the CDR3 DNA reads TGCAGCGTTGAAGCACGGGGGACTAGTCCTGCCGGGGAGCTGTTTTTT. Translating it yields CSVEARGTSPAGELFF.

This clonotype was observed at least ten times. The chain employs TRBV12-3 or TRBV12-4 and TRBJ2-1; 10 positions match TRBD2. J was trimmed by 4 bases and V by 4 bases; bases with no gene match: 7. The CDR3 covers 16 residues. Here the CDR3 reads CASSSTSGDRYNEQFF. In DNA, the CDR3 is TGTGCCAGCAGTTCCACTAGCGGGGATAGATACAATGAGCAGTTCTTC.

This clonotype was detected a few times. This chain joins TRBV5-5 and TRBJ2-6, with D possibly being TRBD1 (5 bases). The germline V gene encodes CDR1 SGHKS and CDR2 YYEKEE (reference sequence). The CDR3 runs 20 residues. The V end lost 4 bases, the J end lost 0 bases, and 23 bases lay between the germline ends. CDR3 DNA: TGTGCCAGCAGCCGAACAGGTTTCCCAGAAACCTACTCTGGGGCCAACGTCCTGACTTTC. Translating gives CASSRTGFPETYSGANVLTF.

This clonotype was seen a handful of times. This may stem from a read error, because a much larger clone lies one nucleotide away. The genes are TRBV28 and TRBJ2-7; maybe TRBD2 (7 bases). Germline CDR1 MDHEN, CDR2 SYDVKM. Trimming shortened V by 10 bases and J by 9 bases, and 25 bases separated the two germline ends. This CDR3 spans 14 amino acids. The CDR3 DNA reads as TGTGCCATACAGGGTACGGGGGGTAAGATCGGGCAGTACTTC. As protein: CAIQGTGGKIGQYF.

The DNA for the CDR3 is TGCGCCAGCAGCCAAGTTCCCCCTCGGGAGGCGGAAGAGACCCAGTACTTC. Protein: CASSQVPPREAEETQYF. V and J are TRBV4-1 and TRBJ2-5; TRBD2 matches at 7 bases. This CDR3 is 17 amino acids long. Germline CDR1 is MGHRA and CDR2 is YSYEKL. With V trimmed by 1 base and J by 3 bases, 11 bases remained unmatched.

In this sample, this clonotype turned up many times. The CDR3 spells CASSEALAGGPLTDTQYF. The CDR3 DNA sequence: TGTGCCAGCAGTGAAGCACTAGCGGGAGGGCCTCTCACAGATACGCAGTATTTT. The rearrangement joins TRBV6-1 to TRBJ2-3; TRBD2 aligns across 13 bases. The CDR3 is 18 residues long. V shed 0 bases, J shed 2 bases, and the junction held 5 bases outside the gene matches. Germline CDR1 reads MNHNS; CDR2 reads SASEGT.

This clonotype was seen many times. This chain uses TRBV28 with TRBJ1-5; D is unclear. The CDR3 has 16 amino acids. Trimming stripped 6 bases from V and 7 bases from J, with 22 bases between. Germline V CDR1 and CDR2: MDHEN, SYDVKM. The CDR3 loop reads CASSPTVGSRHQPQHF. For the CDR3, the DNA is TGTGCCAGCAGCCCAACGGTAGGGTCAAGGCACCAGCCCCAGCATTTT.

This clonotype was observed many times. V is TRBV6-1 and J is TRBJ2-2, with D unresolved. The V end lost 2 bases, the J end lost 5 bases, and 12 bases lay between the germline ends. CDR3 length equals 15 residues. The germline CDR1 and CDR2 sequences are MNHNS and SASEGT. This CDR3 is CASSEYWKQTGELFF. The CDR3 coding sequence is TGTGCCAGCAGTGAATACTGGAAGCAGACCGGGGAGCTGTTTTTT.

This clonotype was seen more than once but under ten times. J is TRBJ1-2 and V is TRBV7-9, with TRBD1 as a possible D gene (6 bases). CDR1 is SEHNR and CDR2 is FQNEAQ in the germline V gene (reference sequence). The CDR3 sequence is 16 residues long. Trimming removed 5 bases from V and 0 bases from J, with 16 bases in between. This CDR3 is CASSHLEGGANYGYTF. The CDR3 DNA sequence: TGTGCCAGCAGCCACCTCGAGGGGGGAGCTAACTATGGCTACACCTTC. Full variable domain (remainder filled in from reference TRBV7-9 and TRBJ1-2): DTGVSQNPRHKITKRGQNVTFRCDPISEHNRLYWYRQTLGQGPEFLTYFQNEAQLEKSRLLSDRFSAERPKGSFSTLEIQRTEQGDSAMYLCASSHLEGGANYGYTFGSGTRLTVV.

J is TRBJ2-7 and V is TRBV11-2, with 10 nucleotides matching TRBD2. Trimming at V came to 1 base and at J to 4 bases, leaving 10 bases not matched to a gene. CDR3 length: 17 amino acids. Germline lookup yields CDR1 SGHAT and CDR2 FQNNGV. In nucleotides, the CDR3 is TGTGCCAGCAGCTTAGGGTTCCTAGCGGGAGTGTTGTACGAGCAGTACTTC. Protein sequence: CASSLGFLAGVLYEQYF.

This clonotype showed up many times. The CDR3 spells CASTSEGEQFF. CDR3 DNA sequence: TGTGCCAGCACCTCTGAAGGGGAGCAGTTCTTC. The gene calls are TRBV28 and TRBJ2-1, with no clear D. From germline, CDR1 is MDHEN and CDR2 SYDVKM. Trimming removed 7 bases from V and 10 bases from J, with 11 bases in between. The CDR3 totals 11 residues.

This clonotype was seen many times. The J gene is TRBJ2-3, the V gene TRBV28; 7 bases line up with TRBD2. The CDR3 loop spans 15 amino acids. The V segment lost 9 bases and the J segment 2 bases; nucleotides outside the gene matches: 11. CDR1 and CDR2 (germline): MDHEN, SYDVKM. The CDR3 sequence is CASMEGLLNTDTQYF. The CDR3 nucleotides read TGTGCCAGTATGGAGGGACTATTGAACACAGATACGCAGTATTTT.

Note on this clonotype: It may be a read error: a sequence one base away is much more abundant. The V and J genes are TRBV7-2 and TRBJ2-3; D tentatively reads TRBD1 or TRBD2 (7 bases each). This CDR3 has 16 amino acids. CDR1 is SGHTA and CDR2 is FQGNSA in the germline V gene. The CDR3 sequence: CASGLLGQGEGDTQYF. CDR3 in DNA: TGTGCCAGCGGCTTACTTGGGCAGGGGGAGGGAGATACGCAGTATTTT.

The sample holds many counts of this clonotype. This chain uses TRBV12-5 with TRBJ2-1, with 9 bases matching TRBD2. The germline V gene encodes CDR1 LGHNT and CDR2 FRNRAP. The V and J ends lost 3 bases and 0 bases, in that order; junction bases with no gene match: 6. CDR3 length: 17 residues. The CDR3 loop is CASGFGNSGSSYNEQFF. CDR3 DNA: TGTGCTAGTGGTTTCGGAAATAGCGGGAGCTCCTACAATGAGCAGTTCTTC.